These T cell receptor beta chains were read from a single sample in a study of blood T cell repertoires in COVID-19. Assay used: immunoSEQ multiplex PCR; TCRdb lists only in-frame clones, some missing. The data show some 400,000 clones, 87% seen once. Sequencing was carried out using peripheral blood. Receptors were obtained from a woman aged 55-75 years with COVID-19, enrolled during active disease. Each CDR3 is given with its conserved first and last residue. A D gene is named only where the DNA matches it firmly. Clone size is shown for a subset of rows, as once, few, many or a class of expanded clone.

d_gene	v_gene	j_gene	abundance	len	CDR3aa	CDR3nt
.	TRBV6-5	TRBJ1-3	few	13	CASFGTTGNTIYF	TGTGCCAGCTTTGGGACAACGGGAAACACCATATATTTT
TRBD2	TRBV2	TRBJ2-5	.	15	CASRGTSGGSKTQYF	TGTGCCAGCAGGGGGACTAGCGGGGGGAGCAAGACCCAGTACTTC
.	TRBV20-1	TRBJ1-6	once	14	CSASFAGAESPLHF	TGCAGTGCTAGTTTCGCAGGGGCGGAATCACCCCTCCACTTT
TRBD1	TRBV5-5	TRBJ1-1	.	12	CASSLRTGEAFF	TGTGCCAGCAGCCTCCGGACAGGGGAAGCTTTCTTT
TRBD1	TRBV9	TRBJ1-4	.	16	CASSVGGRGRSEKLFF	TGTGCCAGCAGCGTAGGTGGTAGGGGGCGTAGTGAAAAACTGTTTTTT
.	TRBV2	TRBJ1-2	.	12	CASSEPNYGYTF	TGTGCCAGCAGTGAACCAAACTATGGCTACACCTTC
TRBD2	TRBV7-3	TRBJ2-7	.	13	CASSFGGGTEQYF	TGTGCCAGCAGCTTTGGCGGGGGGACCGAGCAGTACTTC
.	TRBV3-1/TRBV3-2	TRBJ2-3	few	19	CASSHDWRGLVTSTDTQYF	TGTGCCAGCAGCCACGACTGGCGGGGGCTCGTTACTAGCACAGATACGCAGTATTTT
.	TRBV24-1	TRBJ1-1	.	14	CATSDRGPNTEAFF	TGTGCCACCAGTGACCGTGGGCCGAACACTGAAGCTTTCTTT
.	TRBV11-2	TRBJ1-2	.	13	CASSLTSSYGYTF	TGTGCCAGCAGCTTAACTTCATCCTATGGCTACACCTTC
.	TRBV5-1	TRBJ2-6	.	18	CASSLTGTKSSGANVLTF	TGCGCCAGCAGCTTGACAGGGACGAAAAGCTCTGGGGCCAACGTCCTGACTTTC
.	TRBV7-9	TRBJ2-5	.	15	CASSLGAGLQETQYF	TGTGCCAGCAGCTTAGGGGCAGGCCTCCAAGAGACCCAGTACTTC
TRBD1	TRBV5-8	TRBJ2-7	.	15	CASSSAGGYSYEQYF	TGTGCCAGCAGCTCGGCAGGGGGTTACTCCTACGAGCAGTACTTC
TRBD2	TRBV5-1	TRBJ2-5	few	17	CASSLAGSGGAVETQYF	TGCGCCAGCAGCTTGGCCGGTAGCGGGGGGGCTGTAGAGACCCAGTACTTC
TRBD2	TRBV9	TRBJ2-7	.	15	CASSVRDGGAREQYF	TGTGCCAGCAGCGTTAGGGACGGGGGGGCGCGGGAGCAGTACTTC
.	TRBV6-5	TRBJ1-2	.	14	CASVRETGLYGYTF	TGTGCCAGCGTGAGGGAAACAGGGCTCTATGGCTACACCTTC
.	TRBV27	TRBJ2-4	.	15	CASRLSGLAKNIQYF	TGTGCCAGCAGGCTTAGCGGACTAGCCAAAAACATTCAGTACTTC
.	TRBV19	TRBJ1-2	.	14	CASSISLRDYGYTF	TGTGCCAGTAGTATCTCCCTCAGGGACTATGGCTACACCTTC
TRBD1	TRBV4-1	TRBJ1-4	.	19	CASSQGSGTGRGNKEKLFF	TGCGCCAGCAGCCAGGGTTCGGGGACAGGGAGGGGTAATAAGGAAAAACTGTTTTTT
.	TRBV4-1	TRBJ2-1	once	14	CASSQARDPNEQFF	TGCGCCAGCAGCCAAGCCAGGGATCCGAATGAGCAGTTCTTC
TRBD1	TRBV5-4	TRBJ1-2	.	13	CASSINRGHGYTF	TGTGCCAGCAGCATCAACAGGGGGCATGGCTACACCTTC
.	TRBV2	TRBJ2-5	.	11	CASSVQETQYF	TGTGCCAGCAGTGTACAAGAGACCCAGTACTTC
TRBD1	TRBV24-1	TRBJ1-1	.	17	CATGGNRDTTGGPEAFF	TGTGCCACCGGGGGAAACCGGGACACCACAGGGGGCCCTGAAGCTTTCTTT
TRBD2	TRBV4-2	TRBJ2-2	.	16	CASSQDPSGGPGELFF	TGTGCCAGCAGCCAAGATCCCAGCGGGGGACCCGGGGAGCTGTTTTTT
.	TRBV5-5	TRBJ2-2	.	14	CASSLISGTGELFF	TGTGCCAGCAGCCTAATCAGCGGCACCGGGGAGCTGTTTTTT
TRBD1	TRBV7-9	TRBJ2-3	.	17	CASSLGWDSASTDTQYF	TGTGCCAGCAGCTTAGGGTGGGACAGCGCTAGCACAGATACGCAGTATTTT
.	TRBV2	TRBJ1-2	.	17	CASSRPREGPTNYGYTF	TGTGCCAGCAGCCGCCCCCGAGAGGGCCCGACGAACTATGGCTACACCTTC
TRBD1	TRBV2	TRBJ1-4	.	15	CASGGQQATNEKLFF	TGTGCCAGCGGGGGACAGCAAGCAACTAATGAAAAACTGTTTTTT
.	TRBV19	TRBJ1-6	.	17	CASSDNRFRSYNSPLHF	TGTGCCAGTAGTGACAACAGGTTTCGCTCCTATAATTCACCCCTCCACTTT
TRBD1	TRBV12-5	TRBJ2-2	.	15	CASGPDRANTGELFF	TGTGCTAGTGGCCCCGACAGGGCTAACACCGGGGAGCTGTTTTTT
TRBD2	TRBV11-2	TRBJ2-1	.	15	CASSLAIAGDNEQFF	TGTGCCAGCAGCTTAGCGATAGCGGGAGACAATGAGCAGTTCTTC
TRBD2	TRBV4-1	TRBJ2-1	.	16	CASSQDRGRLAGIEFF	TGCGCCAGCAGCCAAGATCGAGGGAGACTAGCGGGGATTGAGTTCTTC
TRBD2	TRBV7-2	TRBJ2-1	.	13	CASSLGLANEQFF	TGTGCCAGCAGCTTAGGACTAGCGAATGAGCAGTTCTTC
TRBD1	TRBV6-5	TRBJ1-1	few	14	CASKWDSLNTEAFF	TGTGCCAGTAAATGGGACAGCTTGAACACTGAAGCTTTCTTT
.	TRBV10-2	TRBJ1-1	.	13	CASSAPQGVEAFF	TGCGCCAGCAGTGCGCCCCAAGGGGTTGAAGCTTTCTTT
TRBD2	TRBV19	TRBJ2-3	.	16	CASSISRRGGTDTQYF	TGTGCCAGTAGTATATCCCGGCGGGGGGGAACAGATACGCAGTATTTT
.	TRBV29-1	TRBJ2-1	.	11	CSVELFNEQFF	TGCAGCGTTGAACTATTCAATGAGCAGTTCTTC
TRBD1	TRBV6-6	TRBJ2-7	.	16	CASSRRQGDVSYEQYF	TGTGCCAGCAGTCGCCGTCAGGGGGATGTCTCCTACGAGCAGTACTTC